Listed here is a single T cell receptor (beta chain). Here immunoSEQ multiplex PCR was the method, and the copy in TCRdb shows in-frame clones only, minus some. The data contain tens of thousands of clones, more than 90% of them singletons. These data are taken from a study of technical replicates of blood from a handful of donors. V was cut by 0 bases and J by 2 bases, with 13 bases left in between. This CDR3 is 17 amino acids long. Germline CDR1 LNHNV, CDR2 YYDKDF (reference sequence). This receptor was obtained from a human donor in good health. Some clones in this sample may be carry-over from other donors' samples. The chain employs TRBV15 and TRBJ2-2, with D tentatively TRBD1 (6 bases). Sequenced material: PBMCs. CDR3 DNA: TGTGCCACCAGCAGAGAGACCGGGACAAGCAACACCGGGGAGCTGTTTTTT. Amino acid sequence: CATSRETGTSNTGELFF.